These 10 T cell receptor beta chains came from one sample sequenced in a study of blood T cell repertoires in COVID-19. Sequencing used immunoSEQ multiplex PCR; TCRdb keeps in-frame clones, though not all of them. The sample lists over 200,000 clones, approximately 80% seen once, with 7.5% to 9% in the top ten. The sequenced sample was peripheral blood. Receptor source: an elderly woman with COVID-19, enrolled during active disease.

The rearrangement uses TRBV24-1 and TRBJ2-3, with TRBD2 matching 7 bases. Germline CDR1 reads KGHDR; CDR2 reads SFDVKD. This CDR3 is built from 16 residues. J lost 2 bases, V lost 6 bases, and 10 bases had no gene match. CDR3 DNA: TGTGCCACCAGTCCAGGGAGGGGAGGATTCACAGATACGCAGTATTTT. It translates to CATSPGRGGFTDTQYF.

J is TRBJ2-3 and V is TRBV4-2; 10 bases are shared with TRBD2. The trim removed 1 base at V and 13 bases at J, leaving 8 bases unmatched. This CDR3 spans 14 amino acids. The germline V gene has CDR1 LGHNA and CDR2 YNFKEQ. The CDR3 sequence is CASSQGNSGGQKYF. In DNA, the CDR3 is TGTGCCAGCAGCCAAGGGAATAGCGGGGGGCAGAAGTATTTT.

The CDR3 nucleotides are TGCAGCGTCACCCGGTCGTCCTACAATGAGCAGTTCTTC. Translated: CSVTRSSYNEQFF. This rearrangement joins TRBV29-1 to TRBJ2-1; D call uncertain. Germline CDR1 reads SQVTM; CDR2 reads ANQGSEA. V was trimmed by 6 bases and J by 1 base, leaving 10 bases between them. The length of the CDR3 is 13 residues.

V gene TRBV29-1 combines with J gene TRBJ1-1; 8 nucleotides agree with TRBD1. The V gene's germline CDR1 is SQVTM and CDR2 ANQGSEA. CDR3 length equals 15 residues. The ends lost 1 base at V and 1 base at J; junction bases unmatched: 5. The CDR3 DNA reads TGCAGCGTTGAAGGACGACAGGGGAAGAACACTGAAGCTTTCTTT. Its protein product is CSVEGRQGKNTEAFF.

The chain combines TRBV5-1 with TRBJ2-7; 11 nucleotides line up with TRBD2. CDR1 and CDR2 from the germline V gene are SGHRS and YFSETQ. V shed 3 bases and J 5 bases; nucleotides not matched to a gene: 4. This CDR3 has 14 amino acids. The CDR3 sequence is CASSSSGRNNEQYF. The CDR3 nucleotides read TGCGCCAGCAGCTCTAGCGGGAGGAACAACGAGCAGTACTTC.

This chain links TRBV5-1 with TRBJ1-1; unclear D gene. The V and J ends lost 0 bases and 8 bases respectively, with 5 bases between them. The CDR3 runs 11 residues. Germline-derived CDR1 and CDR2 are SGHRS and YFSETQ. The CDR3 protein is CASSLDSEAFF. In DNA form, the CDR3 reads TGCGCCAGCAGCTTGGACAGCGAAGCTTTCTTT. Variable domain in full (rest from reference TRBV5-1 and TRBJ1-1): KAGVTQTPRYLIKTRGQQVTLSCSPISGHRSVSWYQQTPGQGLQFLFEYFSETQRNKGNFPGRFSGRQFSNSRSEMNVSTLELGDSALYLCASSLDSEAFFGQGTRLTVV.

The table lists this clone with a few counts. This chain links TRBV5-4 with TRBJ2-6; 9 nucleotides align to TRBD1. The CDR3 covers 18 residues. Germline CDR1 SGHNT, CDR2 YYREEE (reference sequence). With 3 bases clipped from V and 2 bases from J, the junction kept 9 bases outside the gene matches. In DNA, the CDR3 is TGTGCCAGCAGCTCATCCCGGGACAGGGCCGCTGGGGCCAACGTCCTGACTTTC. Translated, it gives CASSSSRDRAAGANVLTF.

The chain links TRBV4-1 to TRBJ2-2; 8 bases align to TRBD1. Germline CDR1 and CDR2: MGHRA and YSYEKL. V lost 4 bases, J lost 7 bases, and 11 bases stayed unmatched. The CDR3 spans 16 residues. The CDR3 reads CASSRVGQGANGELFF. Written as DNA, the CDR3 is TGCGCCAGCAGCCGGGTCGGGCAGGGGGCGAACGGGGAGCTGTTTTTT.

The chain carries TRBV6-5 and TRBJ2-3; D perhaps matches TRBD2 (6 bases). Trimming shortened V by 6 bases and J by 2 bases, and 9 bases separated the two germline ends. In germline, CDR1 is MNHEY, CDR2 SVGAGI. There are 13 residues in the CDR3. The CDR3 loop is CASRGLHTDTQYF. As DNA, the CDR3 is TGTGCCAGCAGGGGACTTCACACAGATACGCAGTATTTT.

The rearrangement uses TRBV27 and TRBJ2-4, with 8 nucleotides matching TRBD1. The trim removed 5 bases at V and 3 bases at J, leaving 15 bases unmatched. Germline CDR1 is MNHEY and CDR2 is SMNVEV (reference sequence). The CDR3 has 18 residues. CDR3 loop: CASSPAWTGNLGKNIQYF. Here the CDR3 DNA reads TGTGCCAGCAGTCCGGCGTGGACAGGGAATTTGGGCAAAAACATTCAGTACTTC.